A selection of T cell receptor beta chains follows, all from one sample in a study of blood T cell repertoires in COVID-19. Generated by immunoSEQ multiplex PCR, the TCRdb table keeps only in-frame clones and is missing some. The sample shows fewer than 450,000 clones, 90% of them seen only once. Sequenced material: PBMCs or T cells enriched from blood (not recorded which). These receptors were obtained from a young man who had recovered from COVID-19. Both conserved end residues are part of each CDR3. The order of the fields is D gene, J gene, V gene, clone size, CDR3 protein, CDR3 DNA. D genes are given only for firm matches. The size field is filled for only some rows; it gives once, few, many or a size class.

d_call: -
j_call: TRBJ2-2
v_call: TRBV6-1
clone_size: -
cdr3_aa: CASSEGQTSGELFF
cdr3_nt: TGTGCCAGCAGTGAAGGACAGACCAGCGGGGAGCTGTTTTTT

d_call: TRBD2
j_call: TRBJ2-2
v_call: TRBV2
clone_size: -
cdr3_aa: CASTVGLADTGELFF
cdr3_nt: TGTGCCAGCACTGTCGGGCTAGCGGACACCGGGGAGCTGTTTTTT

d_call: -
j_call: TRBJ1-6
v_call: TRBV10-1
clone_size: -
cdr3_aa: CASSEAAGALHF
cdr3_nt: TGCGCCAGCAGTGAGGCGGCAGGGGCCCTCCACTTT

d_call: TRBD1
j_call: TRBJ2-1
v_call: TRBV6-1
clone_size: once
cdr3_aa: CASSESPTGYNEQFF
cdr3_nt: TGTGCCAGCAGTGAATCCCCGACAGGGTACAATGAGCAGTTCTTC

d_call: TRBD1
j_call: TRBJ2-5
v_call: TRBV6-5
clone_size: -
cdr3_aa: CASSRAGTGIETQYF
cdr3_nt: TGTGCCAGCAGTCGGGCCGGGACAGGGATTGAGACCCAGTACTTC

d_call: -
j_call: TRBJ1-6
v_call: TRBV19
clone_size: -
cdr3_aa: CASTSGESYNSPLHF
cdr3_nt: -

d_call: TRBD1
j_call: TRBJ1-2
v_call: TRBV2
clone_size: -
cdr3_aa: CASSLRAGTGDRSTF
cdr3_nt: TGTGCCAGCAGTTTACGGGCCGGGACAGGCGATCGGAGCACCTTC

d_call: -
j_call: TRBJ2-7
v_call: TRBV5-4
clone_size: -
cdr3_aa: CASSLAGTYEQYF
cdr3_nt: TGTGCCAGCAGCTTGGCGGGGACCTACGAGCAGTACTTC

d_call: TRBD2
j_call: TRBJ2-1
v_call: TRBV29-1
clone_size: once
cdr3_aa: CSVVPGLAGFEQFF
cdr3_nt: TGCAGCGTTGTCCCGGGACTAGCGGGATTTGAGCAGTTCTTC

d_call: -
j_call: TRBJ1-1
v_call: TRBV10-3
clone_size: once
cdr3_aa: CAIAGTQNTEAFF
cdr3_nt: TGTGCCATCGCCGGGACACAGAACACTGAAGCTTTCTTT

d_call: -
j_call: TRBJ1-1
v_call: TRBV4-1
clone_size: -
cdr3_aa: CASSQEFEVNTEAFF
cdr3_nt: TGCGCCAGCAGCCAAGAATTCGAGGTGAACACTGAAGCTTTCTTT

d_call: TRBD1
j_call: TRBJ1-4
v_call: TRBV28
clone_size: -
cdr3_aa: CASSPTGEETNEKLFF
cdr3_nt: TGTGCCAGCAGCCCGACAGGGGAAGAGACTAATGAAAAACTGTTTTTT

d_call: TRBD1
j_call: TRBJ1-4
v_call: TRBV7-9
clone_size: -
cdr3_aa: CASSLRGTANEKLFF
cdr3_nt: TGTGCCAGCAGCCTCAGGGGGACAGCTAATGAAAAACTGTTTTTT

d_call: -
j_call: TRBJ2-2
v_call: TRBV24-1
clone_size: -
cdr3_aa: CATSDSSRPNTGELFF
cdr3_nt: TGTGCCACCAGTGATTCAAGCAGGCCGAACACCGGGGAGCTGTTTTTT

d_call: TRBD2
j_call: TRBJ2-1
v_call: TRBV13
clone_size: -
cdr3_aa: CASSSTLAGGYNEQFF
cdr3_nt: TGTGCCAGCAGCTCGACTCTAGCGGGGGGCTACAATGAGCAGTTCTTC

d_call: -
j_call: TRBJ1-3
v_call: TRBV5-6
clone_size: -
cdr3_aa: CASSPDTGSGGNTIYF
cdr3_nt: TGTGCCAGCAGCCCCGACACAGGGTCAGGTGGAAACACCATATATTTT

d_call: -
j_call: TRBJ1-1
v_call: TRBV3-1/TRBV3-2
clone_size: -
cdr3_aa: CASIGGMAEAFF
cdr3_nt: TGTGCCAGCATTGGAGGTATGGCTGAAGCTTTCTTT

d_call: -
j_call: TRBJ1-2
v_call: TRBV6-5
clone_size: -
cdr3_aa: CASSNPGQGLEGYTF
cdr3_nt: TGTGCCAGCAGTAACCCGGGACAAGGCCTGGAAGGCTACACCTTC

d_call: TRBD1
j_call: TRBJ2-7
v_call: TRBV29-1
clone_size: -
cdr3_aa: CSVEDLGDRGLEQYF
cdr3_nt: TGCAGCGTTGAAGATCTCGGGGACAGGGGGCTCGAGCAGTACTTC

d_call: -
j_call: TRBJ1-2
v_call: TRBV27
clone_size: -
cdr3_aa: CASSPGGGPNYGYTF
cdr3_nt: TGTGCCAGCAGCCCGGGGGGGGGCCCTAACTATGGCTACACCTTC

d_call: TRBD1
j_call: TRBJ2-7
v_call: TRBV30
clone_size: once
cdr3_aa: CAWRKTGVNEQYF
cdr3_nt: TGTGCCTGGAGGAAGACAGGGGTCAACGAGCAGTACTTC

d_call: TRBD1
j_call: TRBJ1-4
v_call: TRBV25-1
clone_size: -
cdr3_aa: CASSENGRGPEKLFF
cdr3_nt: TGTGCCAGCAGTGAAAACGGCAGGGGGCCTGAAAAACTGTTTTTT

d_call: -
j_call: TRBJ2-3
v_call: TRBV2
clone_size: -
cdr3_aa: CASSGAGGRGDTQYF
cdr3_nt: TGTGCCAGCAGCGGAGCGGGCGGGCGCGGAGATACGCAGTATTTT

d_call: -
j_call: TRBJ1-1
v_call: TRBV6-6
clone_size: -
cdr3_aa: CASSYAQVMNTEAFF
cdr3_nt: TGTGCCAGCAGTTACGCCCAGGTTATGAACACTGAAGCTTTCTTT

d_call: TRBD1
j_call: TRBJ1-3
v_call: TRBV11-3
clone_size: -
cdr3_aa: CASSFPGGGNTIYF
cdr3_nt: TGTGCCAGCAGCTTTCCAGGGGGCGGAAACACCATATATTTT

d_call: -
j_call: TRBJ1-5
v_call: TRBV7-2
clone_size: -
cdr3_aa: CASSLATGHGQPQHF
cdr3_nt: TGTGCCAGCAGCCTAGCCACAGGTCACGGTCAGCCCCAGCATTTT

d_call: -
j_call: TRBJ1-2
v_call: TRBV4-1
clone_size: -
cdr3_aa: CASSQVIQGGYTF
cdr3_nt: TGCGCCAGCAGCCAAGTGATCCAGGGGGGCTACACCTTC

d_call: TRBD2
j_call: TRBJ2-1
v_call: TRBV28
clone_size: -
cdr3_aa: CASSLGLGTSGSRQFF
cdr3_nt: TGTGCCAGCAGTCTGGGCTTGGGTACTAGCGGGAGTCGGCAGTTCTTC

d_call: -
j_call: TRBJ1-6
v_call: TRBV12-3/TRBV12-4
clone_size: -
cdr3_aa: CASGGFNSPLHF
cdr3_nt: TGTGCCAGCGGGGGGTTCAATTCACCCCTCCACTTT

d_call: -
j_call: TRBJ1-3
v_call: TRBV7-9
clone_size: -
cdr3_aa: CASSLLSGGNYGNTIYF
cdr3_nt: TGTGCCAGCAGCTTATTGAGCGGAGGAAATTACGGAAACACCATATATTTT

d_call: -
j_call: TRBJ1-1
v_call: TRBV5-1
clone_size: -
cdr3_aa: CASSRAIEGDKAFF
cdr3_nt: TGCGCCAGCAGCCGGGCCATTGAGGGGGATAAAGCTTTCTTT

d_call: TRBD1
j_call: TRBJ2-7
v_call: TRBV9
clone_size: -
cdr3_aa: CASSPWGTAYEQYF
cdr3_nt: TGTGCCAGCAGCCCCTGGGGGACAGCCTACGAGCAGTACTTC

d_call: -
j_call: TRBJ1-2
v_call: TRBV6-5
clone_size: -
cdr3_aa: CASSYSILSYGYTF
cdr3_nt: TGTGCCAGCAGTTACTCGATTCTGAGCTATGGCTACACCTTC

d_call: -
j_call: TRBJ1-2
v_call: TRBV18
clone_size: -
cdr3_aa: CASSPWDTNYGYTF
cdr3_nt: TGTGCCAGCTCACCCTGGGACACTAACTATGGCTACACCTTC

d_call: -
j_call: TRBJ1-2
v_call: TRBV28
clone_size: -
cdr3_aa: CASRPRKPLFGYTF
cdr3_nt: TGTGCCAGCAGGCCGAGGAAACCGCTTTTTGGCTACACCTTC

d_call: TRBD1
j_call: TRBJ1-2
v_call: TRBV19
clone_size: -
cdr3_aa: CASSSRDRENYGYTF
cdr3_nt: TGTGCCAGTAGTAGCCGGGACAGGGAAAACTATGGCTACACCTTC